Shown below are 5 T cell receptor beta chains from a single sample sequenced in a study of blood T cell repertoires in COVID-19. The repertoire was sequenced with immunoSEQ multiplex PCR; TCRdb's copy has only in-frame clones and lacks some. The data contain about 230,000 clones, approximately 91% of them singletons. Sequenced material: peripheral blood. These receptors were obtained from a woman aged 55-69 years with acute or convalescent COVID-19.

J is TRBJ2-1 and V is TRBV7-2; TRBD2 agrees at 7 bases. V trimming: 2 bases; J trimming: 2 bases; junction bases outside the gene matches: 3. Germline values: CDR1 SGHTA, CDR2 FQGNSA. The CDR3 is made up of 15 amino acids. The CDR3 protein is CASSLRREPYNEQFF. In nucleotides, the CDR3 is TGTGCCAGCAGCTTAAGGCGGGAGCCCTACAATGAGCAGTTCTTC.

V is TRBV4-1 and J is TRBJ1-3; D is uncertain. The CDR3 sequence is 15 residues long. Germline V gene data show CDR1 as MGHRA and CDR2 as YSYEKL. The V gene lost 8 bases and the J gene lost 0 bases, with 14 bases spanning the gap. CDR3 in DNA: TGCGCCAGCCGGGGATCGGCATTCTCTGGAAACACCATATATTTT. Translating it yields CASRGSAFSGNTIYF.

The chain carries TRBV27 and TRBJ2-1; tentative D call: TRBD1 (5 bases). Germline V lookup: CDR1 MNHEY, CDR2 SMNVEV (reference sequence). V shed 2 bases and J shed 6 bases, with 11 bases lying between them. This CDR3 is built from 14 residues. This CDR3 reads CASSLLRVGNEQFF. The CDR3 region has the DNA TGTGCCAGCAGTTTACTCAGGGTGGGCAATGAGCAGTTCTTC.

The V and J genes are TRBV29-1 and TRBJ2-7, with TRBD1 matching over 9 bases. CDR1 is SQVTM, CDR2 ANQGSEA, per germline. After removal of 4 bases from V and 7 bases from J, the junction contained 11 bases not matched to a gene. The CDR3 runs 14 residues. The CDR3 nucleotides are TGCAGCGTTGCCACCCGGGACAGGGACTCAGAGCAGTACTTC. As protein: CSVATRDRDSEQYF.

V and J are TRBV15 and TRBJ2-3; 7 bases match TRBD1. The length of the CDR3 is 15 residues. V shed 3 bases and J 6 bases; nucleotides not matched to a gene: 9. Per the germline V gene, CDR1 is LNHNV and CDR2 is YYDKDF (reference sequence). CDR3 bases: TGTGCCACCAGCAGGACAGGGTGGGCCACGGATACGCAGTATTTT. It codes for CATSRTGWATDTQYF.